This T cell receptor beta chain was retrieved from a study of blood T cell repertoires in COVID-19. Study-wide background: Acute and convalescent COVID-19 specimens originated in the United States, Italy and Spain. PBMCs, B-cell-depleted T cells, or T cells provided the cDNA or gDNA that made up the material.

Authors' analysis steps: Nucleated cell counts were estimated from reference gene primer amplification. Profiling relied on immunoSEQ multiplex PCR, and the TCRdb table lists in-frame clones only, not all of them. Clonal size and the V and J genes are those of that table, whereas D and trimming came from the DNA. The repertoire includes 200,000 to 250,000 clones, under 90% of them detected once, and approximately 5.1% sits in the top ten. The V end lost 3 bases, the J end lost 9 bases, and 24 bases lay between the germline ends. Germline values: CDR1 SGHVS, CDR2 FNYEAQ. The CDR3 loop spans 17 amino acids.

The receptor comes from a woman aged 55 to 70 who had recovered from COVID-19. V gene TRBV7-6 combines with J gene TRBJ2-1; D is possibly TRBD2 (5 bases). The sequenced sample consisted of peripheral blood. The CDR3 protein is CASSLGRARRVVPEQFF. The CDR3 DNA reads TGTGCCAGCAGCTTGGGAAGGGCTCGGCGGGTTGTTCCTGAGCAGTTCTTC.